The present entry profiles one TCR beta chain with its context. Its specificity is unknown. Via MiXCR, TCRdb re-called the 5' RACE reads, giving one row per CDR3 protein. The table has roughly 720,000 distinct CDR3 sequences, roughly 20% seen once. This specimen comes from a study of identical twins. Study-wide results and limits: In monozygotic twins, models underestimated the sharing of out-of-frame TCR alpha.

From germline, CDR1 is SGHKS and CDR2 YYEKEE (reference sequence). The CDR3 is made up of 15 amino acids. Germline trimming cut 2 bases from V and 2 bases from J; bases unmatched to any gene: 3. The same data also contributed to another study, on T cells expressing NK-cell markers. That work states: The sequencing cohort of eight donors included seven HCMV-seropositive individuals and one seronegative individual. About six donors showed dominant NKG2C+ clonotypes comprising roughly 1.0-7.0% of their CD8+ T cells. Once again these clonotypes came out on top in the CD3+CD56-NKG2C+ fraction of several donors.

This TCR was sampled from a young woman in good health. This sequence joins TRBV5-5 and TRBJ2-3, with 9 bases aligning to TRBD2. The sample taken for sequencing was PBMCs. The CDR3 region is CASSLPSGATDTQYF. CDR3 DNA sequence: TGTGCCAGCAGCTTACCTAGCGGGGCCACAGATACGCAGTATTTT.